This T cell receptor beta chain was captured by sequencing in a study of control samples from healthy donors and cancer patients (dated by TCRdb to the early 2020s). Preparation of the library involved the immunoSEQ multiplex PCR assay. In its TCRdb copy, this immuneACCESS table keeps in-frame sequences only and misses some clones. Where compared with another copy, unresolved V genes explain less than half of these, and the others have no known cause. The sample has about 92,000 clones on record, roughly 86% of them singletons. Of the sample, about 10% is held by the ten largest clones. Comment on this clone: Its antigen is still unknown. Base qualities are not at hand, and no much larger clone is one base apart.

The CDR3 sequence holds 14 residues, the cysteine and phenylalanine included. Only CDR3 DNA is held: 42 bases, read in frame from base 1. At the junction V is shortened by 7 bases and J by 0 bases, with 10 bases in between. The germline V gene gives CDR1 as MNHEY and CDR2 as SVGAGI. The specimen sequenced was blood. The origin of this receptor is a woman aged 55-75 years in good health. Recombination linked TRBV6-5 to TRBJ1-3; the best D guess is TRBD1, with 5 bases matching. At the DNA level, the sequence is TGTGCCAGCATAGACGGACACTCTGGAAACACCATATATTTT. This gives the protein CASIDGHSGNTIYF.